The 6 T cell receptor beta chains below all came from one sample that was sequenced in a study of blood T cell repertoires in COVID-19. Here immunoSEQ multiplex PCR was the method, and the copy in TCRdb shows in-frame clones only, minus some. The table shows about 190,000 clones, with roughly 84% occurring only once. Specimen: PBMCs or T cells enriched from blood (not recorded which). All receptors derive from a woman between 25 and 40 years old who had been exposed to COVID-19.

On this clone itself: Relative to the germline gene, one junction end is altered; a read error may explain this. The J gene is TRBJ1-1, the V gene TRBV6-2 or TRBV6-3; no definite D call. Germline CDR1 is MNHEY and CDR2 is SVGEGT. CDR3 length: 14 residues. Here the CDR3 DNA reads TGTGCCAGCAGTTACTCGAACACGAACATTGAAGCTTTCTTT. As protein: CASSYSNTNIEAFF.

The chain recombines TRBV9 with TRBJ2-1; 8 positions agree with TRBD1. V dropped 7 bases and J dropped 3; count of bases not matched to a gene: 9. Germline V gene lookup returns CDR1 SGDLS and CDR2 YYNGEE. This CDR3 spans 15 amino acids. CDR3 nucleotide sequence: TGTGCCAGCTCCCGACAGGGGACGTACTACAATGAGCAGTTCTTC. Amino acid sequence: CASSRQGTYYNEQFF.

This chain connects TRBV5-1 to TRBJ2-1; 9 bases are shared with TRBD1. Germline V CDR1 and CDR2: SGHRS, YFSETQ. V gave up 4 bases and J gave up 2 bases; unmatched junction bases: 4. The CDR3 is 15 residues long. In DNA, the CDR3 is TGCGCCAGCAGCGCAGGGACAGGGACCTACAATGAGCAGTTCTTC. It translates to CASSAGTGTYNEQFF.

This clone was observed a handful of times. J is TRBJ2-3 and V is TRBV6-5; D is undetermined. CDR3 length equals 14 residues. The ends were cut back, 5 bases at V and 7 bases at J, with 16 bases in the middle. Looked up from germline, CDR1 is MNHEY and CDR2 is SVGAGI. The CDR3, as DNA: TGTGCCAGCAGTACGTTCGTCTCTTCTAATACGCAGTATTTT. Translation gives CASSTFVSSNTQYF.

The genes are TRBV3-1 (or the pseudogene TRBV3-2) and TRBJ1-6, with D unresolved. Between the trimmed V and J ends, which lost 0 bases and 9 bases, there was a span of 18 bases. Germline CDR1 is LGHDT and CDR2 is YNNKEL (reference sequence). There are 17 residues in the CDR3. CDR3 sequence reads: CASSQEWLDGLASPLHF. CDR3 bases: TGTGCCAGCAGCCAAGAGTGGCTAGACGGATTGGCTTCACCCCTCCACTTT.

V is TRBV7-2 and J is TRBJ2-5, with a possible D match to TRBD1 (6 bases). Germline V gene data show CDR1 as SGHTA and CDR2 as FQGNSA. V lost 7 bases and J 1 base, leaving 16 bases between the germline ends. This CDR3 comprises 15 residues. CDR3 DNA sequence: TGTGCCAGCACCCCAGGGGCGGCTGTCCAAGAGACCCAGTACTTC. This translates into CASTPGAAVQETQYF. The full variable domain, with the rest looked up from reference TRBV7-2 and TRBJ2-5, is GAGVSQSPSNKVTEKGKDVELRCDPISGHTALYWYRQSLGQGLEFLIYFQGNSAPDKSGLPSDRFSAERTGGSVSTLTIQRTQQEDSAVYLCASTPGAAVQETQYFGPGTRLLVL.